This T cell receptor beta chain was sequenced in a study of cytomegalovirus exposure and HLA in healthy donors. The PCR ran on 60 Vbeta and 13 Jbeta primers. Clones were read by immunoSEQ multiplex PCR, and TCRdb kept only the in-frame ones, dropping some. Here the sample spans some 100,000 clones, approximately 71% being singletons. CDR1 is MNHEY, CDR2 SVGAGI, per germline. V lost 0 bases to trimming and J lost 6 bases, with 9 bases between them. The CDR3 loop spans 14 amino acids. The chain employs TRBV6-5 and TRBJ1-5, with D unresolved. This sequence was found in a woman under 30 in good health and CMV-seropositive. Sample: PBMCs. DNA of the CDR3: TGTGCCAGCAGTTACTCGAGAGAGATTCAGCCCCAGCATTTT. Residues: CASSYSREIQPQHF.